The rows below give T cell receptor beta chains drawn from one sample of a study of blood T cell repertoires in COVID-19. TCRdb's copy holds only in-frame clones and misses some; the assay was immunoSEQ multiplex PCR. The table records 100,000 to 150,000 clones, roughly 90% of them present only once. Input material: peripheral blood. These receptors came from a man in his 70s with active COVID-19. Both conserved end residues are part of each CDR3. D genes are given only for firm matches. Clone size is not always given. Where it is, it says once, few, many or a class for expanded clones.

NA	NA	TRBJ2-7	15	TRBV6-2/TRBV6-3	CASSSRGAVRYEQYF	TGTGCCAGCAGTAGCCGCGGGGCAGTAAGGTACGAGCAGTACTTC
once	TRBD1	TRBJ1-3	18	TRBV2	CASSFYRDSLNSGNTIYF	TGTGCCAGCAGTTTTTACCGGGACAGCCTTAACTCTGGAAACACCATATATTTT
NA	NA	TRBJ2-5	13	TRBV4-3	CASSQGRLETQYF	TGCGCCAGCAGCCAGGGGCGGTTGGAGACCCAGTACTTC
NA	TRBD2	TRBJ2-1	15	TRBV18	CASSPGAGLYNEQFF	TGTGCCAGCTCACCGGGAGCGGGGCTCTACAATGAGCAGTTCTTC
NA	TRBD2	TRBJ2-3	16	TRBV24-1	CATSDVWREDADTQYF	TGTGCCACCAGTGATGTCTGGCGGGAGGACGCAGATACGCAGTATTTT
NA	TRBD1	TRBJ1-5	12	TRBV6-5	CASRDRPRPQHF	TGTGCCAGCAGGGACAGGCCACGGCCCCAGCATTTT
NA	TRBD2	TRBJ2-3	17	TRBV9	CASSVVGTSGRTDTQYF	TGTGCCAGCAGCGTAGTAGGGACTAGCGGGAGGACAGATACGCAGTATTTT
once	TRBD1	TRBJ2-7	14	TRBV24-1	CATSGRQGLGEQYF	TGTGCCACCAGTGGCCGACAGGGGCTCGGCGAGCAGTACTTC
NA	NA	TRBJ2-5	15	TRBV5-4	CASHHWAGLQETQYF	TGTGCCAGCCACCATTGGGCAGGGCTTCAAGAGACCCAGTACTTC
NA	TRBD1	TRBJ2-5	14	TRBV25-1	CASSPQPRGLTQYF	TGTGCCAGCAGTCCCCAGCCCAGGGGGTTGACCCAGTACTTC
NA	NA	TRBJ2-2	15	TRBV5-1	CASSLEGVGTGELFF	TGCGCCAGCAGCTTGGAAGGGGTGGGGACCGGGGAGCTGTTTTTT
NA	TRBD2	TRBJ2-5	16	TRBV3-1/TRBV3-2	CASRLLAGGPQETQYF	TGTGCCAGCAGGCTACTAGCGGGAGGGCCCCAAGAGACCCAGTACTTC
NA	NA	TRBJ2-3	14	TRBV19	CASMRRGPTDTQYF	TGTGCCAGTATGAGGCGGGGTCCCACAGATACGCAGTATTTT
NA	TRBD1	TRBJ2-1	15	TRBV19	CASRLTGLPYNEQFF	TGTGCCAGTAGGTTGACAGGGCTACCCTACAATGAGCAGTTCTTC
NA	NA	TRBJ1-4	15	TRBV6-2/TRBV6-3	CASSYTGATNEKLFF	TGTGCCAGCAGTTATACCGGGGCAACTAATGAAAAACTGTTTTTT
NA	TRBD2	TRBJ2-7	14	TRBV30	CAWSRLAGGYEQYF	TGTGCCTGGAGTAGGTTAGCGGGAGGTTACGAGCAGTACTTC
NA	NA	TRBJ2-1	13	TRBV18	CASSALGAMEQFF	TGTGCCAGCTCAGCTCTAGGGGCCATGGAGCAGTTCTTC
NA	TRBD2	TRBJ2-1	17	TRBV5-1	CASSLVVGSGAYNEQFF	TGCGCCAGCAGCTTGGTGGTCGGTAGCGGGGCTTACAATGAGCAGTTCTTC
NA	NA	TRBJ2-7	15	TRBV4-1	CASSQEPGTAYEQYF	TGCGCCAGCAGCCAAGAGCCGGGAACGGCATACGAGCAGTACTTC
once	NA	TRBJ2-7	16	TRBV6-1	CASSASPGGSGDEQYF	TGTGCCAGCAGTGCGTCTCCTGGGGGGAGCGGCGACGAGCAGTACTTC
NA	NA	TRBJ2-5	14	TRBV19	CASNTQGVGETQYF	TGTGCCAGTAACACACAGGGAGTCGGAGAGACCCAGTACTTC
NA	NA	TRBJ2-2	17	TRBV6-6	CASSPRLDRTGTGELFF	TGTGCCAGCAGTCCTCGCCTTGACAGGACGGGCACCGGGGAGCTGTTTTTT
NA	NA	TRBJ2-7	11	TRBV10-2	CASSPSNEQYF	TGCGCCAGCAGCCCAAGCAACGAGCAGTACTTC
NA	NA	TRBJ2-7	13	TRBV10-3	CAINSDRNHEQYF	TGTGCCATCAACTCCGACAGGAACCACGAGCAGTACTTC